The present T cell receptor (beta chain) was sequenced within a study of cytomegalovirus exposure and HLA in healthy donors. Overall study findings and caveats: Specificity for CMV antigens was confirmed in vitro for a few of the CMV-associated chains.

For this clone: The target antigen is unknown.

Clones were read by immunoSEQ multiplex PCR, and TCRdb kept only the in-frame ones, dropping some. The sample carries 260,000 or so clones, around 89% recorded once. V was trimmed by 2 bases and J by 10 bases, leaving 12 bases between them. Germline V CDR1 and CDR2: MNHNS, SASEGT. The CDR3 covers 14 residues. The sequence was obtained from a woman aged 18-29 years in good health and CMV-seronegative. Sequenced sample: PBMCs. The gene calls are TRBV6-1 and TRBJ1-6; D is unresolved. The DNA of the CDR3 is TGTGCCAGCAGTGAAAGTAGCAGTCTATCACCCCTCCACTTT. It specifies CASSESSSLSPLHF.